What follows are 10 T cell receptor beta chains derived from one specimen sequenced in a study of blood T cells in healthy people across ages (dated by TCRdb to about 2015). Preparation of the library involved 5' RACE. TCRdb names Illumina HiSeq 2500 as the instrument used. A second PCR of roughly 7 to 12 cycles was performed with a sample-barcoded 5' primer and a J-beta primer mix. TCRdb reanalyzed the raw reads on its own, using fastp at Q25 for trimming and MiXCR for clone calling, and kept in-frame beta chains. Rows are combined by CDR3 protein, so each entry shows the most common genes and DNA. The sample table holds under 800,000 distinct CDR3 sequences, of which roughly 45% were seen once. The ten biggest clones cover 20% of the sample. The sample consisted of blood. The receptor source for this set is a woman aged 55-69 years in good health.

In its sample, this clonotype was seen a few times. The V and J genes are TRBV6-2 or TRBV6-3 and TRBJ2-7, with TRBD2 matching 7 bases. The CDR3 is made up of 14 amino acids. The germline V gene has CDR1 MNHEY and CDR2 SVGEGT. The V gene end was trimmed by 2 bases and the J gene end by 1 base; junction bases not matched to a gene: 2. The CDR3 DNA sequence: TGTGCCAGCAGTTACCCAGCGGGGTCCTACGAGCAGTACTTC. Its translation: CASSYPAGSYEQYF.

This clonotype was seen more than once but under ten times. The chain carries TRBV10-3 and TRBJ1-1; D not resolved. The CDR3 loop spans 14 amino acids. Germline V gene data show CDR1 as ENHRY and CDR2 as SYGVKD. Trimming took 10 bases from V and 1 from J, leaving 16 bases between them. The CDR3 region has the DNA TGTGCCACCCTCCCGACGGGTTCGAACACTGAAGCTTTCTTT. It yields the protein CATLPTGSNTEAFF.

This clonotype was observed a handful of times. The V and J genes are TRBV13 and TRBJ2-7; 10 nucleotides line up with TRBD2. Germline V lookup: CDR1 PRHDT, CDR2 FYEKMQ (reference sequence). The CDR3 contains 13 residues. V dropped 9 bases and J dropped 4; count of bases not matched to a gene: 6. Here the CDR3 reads CASSGGNIYEQYF. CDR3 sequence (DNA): TGTGCCAGTAGCGGGGGGAATATATACGAGCAGTACTTC.

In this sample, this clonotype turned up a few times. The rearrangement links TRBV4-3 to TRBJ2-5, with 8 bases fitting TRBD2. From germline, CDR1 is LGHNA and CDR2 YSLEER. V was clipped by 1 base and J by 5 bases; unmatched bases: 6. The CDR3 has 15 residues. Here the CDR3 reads CASSQAREGHETQYF. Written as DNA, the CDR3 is TGCGCCAGCAGCCAAGCCCGGGAGGGCCACGAGACCCAGTACTTC.

As DNA, the CDR3 is TGTGCCAGCAGCACCAGGGTGGGGGCCAACGTCCTGACTTTC. Its protein is CASSTRVGANVLTF. The J gene is TRBJ2-6, the V gene TRBV21-1; the tabulated D call, TRBD1, remains unverified against the DNA. TRBV21-1 is noted as a pseudogene. This CDR3 region has 14 residues.

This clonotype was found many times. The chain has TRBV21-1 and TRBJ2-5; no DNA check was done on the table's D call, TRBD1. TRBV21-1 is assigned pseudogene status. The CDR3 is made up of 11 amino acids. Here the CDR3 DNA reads TGTGCCAGCAGCACCCCCTCGACCCAGTACTTC. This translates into CASSTPSTQYF.

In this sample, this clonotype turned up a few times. The CDR3 DNA is TGTGCCAGCAACCCTCTAGACTGGCGGTCCTACAATGAGCAGTTCTTC. It is translated as CASNPLDWRSYNEQFF. The chain recombines TRBV6-2 or TRBV6-3 with TRBJ2-1, with D unclear. The V end lost 7 bases, the J end lost 1 base, and 17 bases lay between the germline ends. The germline V gene encodes CDR1 MNHEY and CDR2 SVGEGT. The CDR3 contains 16 residues.

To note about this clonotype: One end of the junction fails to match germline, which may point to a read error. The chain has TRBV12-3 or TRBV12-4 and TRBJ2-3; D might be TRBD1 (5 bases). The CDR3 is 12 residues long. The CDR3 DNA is TGTGCCAGCATCAGAAGCACAGGTACGCAGTATTTT. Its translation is CASIRSTGTQYF.

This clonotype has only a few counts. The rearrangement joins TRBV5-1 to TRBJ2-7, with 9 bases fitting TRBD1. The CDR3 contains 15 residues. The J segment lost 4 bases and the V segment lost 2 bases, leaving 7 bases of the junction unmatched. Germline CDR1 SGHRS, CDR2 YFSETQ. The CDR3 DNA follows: TGCGCCAGCAGCTTAAACCGGGACAGGGTATACGAGCAGTACTTC. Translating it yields CASSLNRDRVYEQYF.

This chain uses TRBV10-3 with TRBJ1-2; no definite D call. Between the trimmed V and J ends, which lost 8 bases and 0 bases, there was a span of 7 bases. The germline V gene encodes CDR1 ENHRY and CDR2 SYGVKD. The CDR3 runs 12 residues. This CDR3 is CAIVVANYGYTF. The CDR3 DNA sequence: TGTGCCATCGTGGTAGCTAACTATGGCTACACCTTC.